This TCR beta chain was identified during a study of shared clonotypes between healthy human individuals (dated by TCRdb to 2019 to 2021). A note on the overall study: The cohort included three men and a couple of women between 18 and 49 years of age. Per donor, leukapheresis produced somewhere between about 0.9 and 10 billion PBMCs. To increase sequencing depth and limit assay-specific biases, TCR repertoire library preparation and sequencing were carried out by different laboratories using diverse techniques. Per donor, three plates each were used for CD4 naive and CD4 memory, two for CD8 naive, and one for CD8 memory. Blood TCR repertoires of four to six healthy adults were deeply sequenced to estimate repertoire size and the extent of clonotype sharing between individuals. Points the paper makes about the study in general: Based on pairwise subsampling, the degree of clonotype sharing among donors was expected to be affected by sequencing depth. Naive subsets generally had larger estimated clonotype richness than memory subsets. The small number of donors limited the genetic and exposure-history diversity represented. Rarefaction of sorted-subset datasets indicated incomplete sequencing despite the large sequencing depth. Clonotypes shared by all four sorted-subset donors showed higher generation probabilities than non-shared clonotypes. Sampling was restricted to blood, and TCR repertoires in tissue are likely to differ from TCR repertoires in blood. When a few donors were compared, the shared fraction of clonotypes was 5% to 6.5% for naive CD4, roughly 3.4% for naive CD8, roughly 2.3% for memory CD4, and approximately 0.4% for memory CD8.

Using the deep immunoSEQ assay, TCR CDR3 regions were amplified from genomic DNA by multiplex PCR. For each cell subset, the extracted genomic DNA was distributed evenly across all wells of several immunoSEQ 96-well plates, and each plate served as one replicate. For sorted subsets, about 0.2 ug genomic DNA, equal to some 30,000 T cell genomes, was loaded into each replicate PCR. Purified libraries were measured with a Qubit 3.0 fluorometer, size-checked on a Bioanalyzer 2100, and measured again with the KAPA Library Quantification kit. Every immunoSEQ 96-well plate was sequenced on a separate single-read 150-cycle Illumina NextSeq 550 flow cell. For the original study's pipeline: The immunoSEQ output contained only junctional sequences without quality scores, so filtering could not match that applied to full-length reads. To assign V/J genes and CDR3, sequences were annotated against IMGT germline references using PyIR, a Python wrapper for IgBLAST v1.9. Reads with weak V/J assignments (E-value above 1e-6), missing CDR3, stop codons, out-of-frame junctions, or ambiguous translated residues were removed. A V3J clonotype was defined by an identical inferred V gene, J gene, and CDR3 amino acid sequence. Percentage overlap between repertoires was computed as shared unique clonotypes divided by the size of the smaller repertoire. Repertoire richness was assessed with RTK rarefaction, the Chao1 estimator, and Recon v2.1 estimates of unobserved clonotypes. Generation probabilities for all TCRbeta clonotypes obtained by the gDNA method from a handful of donors were computed using OLGA. TCRdb obtained this table from immuneACCESS and retained in-frame rearrangements with V and J assigned. These tables miss some clones; where compared with another copy, unresolved V genes account for less than half of the shortfall, and the remainder is unexplained. Clone size and V and J calls were adopted from that table, with D and trimming inferred from the DNA. This sample lists about 680,000 clones; 73% were detected once. The top ten hold around 2% of the sample.

Comment on this clone: No cognate antigen has been identified for it. There are no base qualities to consult, and no much larger clone falls within one base.

V is cut back by 3 bases and J by 6 bases, with 6 bases in the junction unmatched. CDR1 and CDR2, looked up from the germline V gene, are KGHSH and LQKENI. From its cysteine to its phenylalanine, the CDR3 spans 14 amino acids. Only CDR3 DNA remains: 42 bases, in frame from the first base. Donors were healthy HIV-negative adults with no recently reported acute infections or vaccinations. Every donor was a Caucasian adult living in Nashville, Tennessee, USA. Magnetic negative selection was used to enrich CD4+ T cells, after which naive cells were positively selected on CD45RA and the negative fraction became the memory subset. Blood was collected by leukapheresis, and PBMCs were isolated by Ficoll-Histopaque density gradient centrifugation and then cryopreserved in liquid nitrogen vapor phase. Purity and quantity of every magnetically sorted T cell population were checked by analytical flow cytometry. From each sorted fraction, genomic DNA was isolated and quantified by UV absorbance on a Nanodrop 2000c.

The receptor was derived from a woman between 25 and 40 years old in good health. Rearrangement joined TRBV18 to TRBJ2-7; 9 nucleotides in the junction match TRBD2. What was sequenced was memory CD4+ T cells sorted from blood. Reading the label with the study, this specimen's cell subset or site is: CD45RA-negative fraction. The DNA is as follows: TGTGCCAGCTCACCGGCGGGAGGGCCTCTCGAGCAGTACTTC. The translation is CASSPAGGPLEQYF.